The 9 T cell receptor beta chains listed next were all sequenced from one sample in a study of T cell responses to AZD1222 COVID-19 vaccine (dated by TCRdb to the early 2020s). The intended sense of this specimen's time point label: baseline before first vaccination. The library was obtained by the immunoSEQ multiplex PCR assay. Imported from immuneACCESS, the table was reduced by TCRdb to in-frame sequences with V and J called. These copies leave out some clones; in studies compared against another copy, an unresolved V gene accounts for under half, and the cause of the remainder is not known. Within this sample are 140,000 to 150,000 clones, with over 90% of them counted one time only. About 5.1% of the sample is taken by the ten largest. Sequenced material: peripheral blood, taken on day 0 of AZD1222 vaccination. These receptors all come from an adult in good health.

The rearrangement links TRBV19 to TRBJ1-4; D may be TRBD1 (5 bases). The CDR3 consists of 14 residues. CDR1 is LNHDA and CDR2 is SQIVND in the germline V gene (reference sequence). Trimming shortened V by 10 bases and J by 6 bases, and 18 bases separated the two germline ends. Here the CDR3 reads CATCHPGLDEKLFF. In DNA, the CDR3 is TGTGCCACCTGTCACCCGGGACTCGATGAAAAACTGTTTTTT.

The V call is TRBV9, the J call TRBJ2-1; D gene uncertain. CDR3 length: 15 amino acids. Germline loops: CDR1 SGDLS, CDR2 YYNGEE. V lost 0 bases and J 0 bases, leaving 7 bases between the germline ends. CDR3: CASSVVESSYNEQFF. The CDR3, as DNA: TGTGCCAGCAGCGTAGTCGAGAGCTCCTACAATGAGCAGTTCTTC.

To note about this clone: The junction departs from the called germline gene at one end, perhaps through a read error. The rearrangement joins TRBV7-7 to TRBJ2-7; TRBD1 agrees at 8 bases. The CDR3 totals 15 residues. Germline loops: CDR1 SSHAT, CDR2 FNYEAQ (reference sequence). The CDR3, as DNA: TGTGCTAGCAGCTTAGGACAGGGCAGCTGGTACGAGCAGTACTTC. This codes for CASSLGQGSWYEQYF.

The chain is built from TRBV11-2 and TRBJ1-2; a possible D gene is TRBD1 (5 bases). The CDR3 has 14 amino acids. The germline V gene encodes CDR1 SGHAT and CDR2 FQNNGV. Trimming took off 0 bases at V and 4 bases at J, with 9 bases between the two ends. The CDR3 reads CASSLDRDFYGYTF. CDR3 coding DNA: TGTGCCAGCAGCTTAGACAGGGACTTCTATGGCTACACCTTC.

J is TRBJ1-1 and V is TRBV7-8; D is ambiguous. Germline V gives CDR1 SGHVS, CDR2 FQNEAQ. Trimming removed 1 base at V and 1 base at J, with 4 bases between. This CDR3 contains 13 residues. CDR3 amino acids: CASSLVTNTEAFF. CDR3 bases: TGTGCCAGCAGCTTAGTCACGAACACTGAAGCTTTCTTT.

The rearrangement uses TRBV9 and TRBJ2-1; 8 positions agree with TRBD2. The length of the CDR3 is 16 residues. Germline CDR1 reads SGDLS; CDR2 reads YYNGEE. J lost 4 bases, V lost 0 bases, and 6 bases had no gene match. CDR3 coding DNA: TGTGCCAGCAGCGTAGGGGGTAGCGGGACTTACAATGAGCAGTTCTTC. This translates into CASSVGGSGTYNEQFF. Looking up the rest from reference TRBV9 and TRBJ2-1 gives the full variable domain: DSGVTQTPKHLITATGQRVTLRCSPRSGDLSVYWYQQSLDQGLQFLIQYYNGEERAKGNILERFSAQQFPDLHSELNLSSLELGDSALYFCASSVGGSGTYNEQFFGPGTRLTVL.

The gene calls are TRBV6-5 and TRBJ1-1; D is undetermined. Between the trimmed V and J ends, which lost 8 bases and 0 bases, there was a span of 10 bases. CDR1 is MNHEY and CDR2 is SVGAGI in the germline V gene. This CDR3 region has 13 residues. CDR3 nucleotide sequence: TGTGCCAGCGAATCAGCTTTGAACACTGAAGCTTTCTTT. It is translated as CASESALNTEAFF.

CDR3 sequence: CASSLDPRSEAFF. CDR3 nucleotides: TGTGCCAGCAGCTTGGACCCGAGGTCTGAAGCTTTCTTT. This rearrangement joins TRBV5-4 to TRBJ1-1; D ambiguous. The germline gives CDR1 SGHNT, CDR2 YYREEE (reference sequence). The CDR3 has 13 residues. The V end was cut by 0 bases, the J end by 6 bases, with 9 bases between.

The genes are TRBV4-1 and TRBJ2-3; the match to TRBD2 covers 15 bases. The CDR3 has 19 residues. V was clipped by 2 bases and J by 1 base; unmatched bases: 7. CDR1 MGHRA and CDR2 YSYEKL come from the germline V gene. CDR3 amino acids: CASSQSGLAGGLGTDTQYF. For the CDR3, the DNA is TGCGCCAGCAGCCAATCGGGACTAGCGGGAGGCCTGGGCACAGATACGCAGTATTTT.